This entry lists 17 T cell receptor beta chains sequenced from one sample in a study of blood T cells in healthy people across ages. A J-beta primer mix and a sample-barcoded 5' primer were used in a second PCR of about 7 to 12 cycles. TCRdb recomputed calls from the 5' RACE reads with MiXCR, one row per CDR3 protein. The sample gives nearly 1 million distinct CDR3 sequences, just over 50% of which show up once; about 21% is in the top ten. Input material: blood. These receptors all stem from a woman aged 55-69 years in good health.

This clonotype was counted only a few times. This sequence joins TRBV20-1 and TRBJ2-7; 11 bases line up with TRBD2. Looked up from germline, CDR1 is DFQATT and CDR2 is SNEGSKA (reference sequence). Trimming at V came to 3 bases and at J to 3 bases, leaving 7 bases not matched to a gene. The length of the CDR3 is 15 residues. CDR3 DNA: TGCAGTGCTAGCCTCCCGGGACTAGCGGTCTACGAGCAGTACTTC. Translated: CSASLPGLAVYEQYF.

This chain connects TRBV10-3 to TRBJ2-7; TRBD1 is a possible D gene (5 bases). There are 14 residues in the CDR3. The germline V gene encodes CDR1 ENHRY and CDR2 SYGVKD. V lost 4 bases and J lost 0, with 10 bases in between. The CDR3 nucleotides read TGTGCCATCAGTGCCCCAGACAGCTCCTACGAGCAGTACTTC. The encoded protein is CAISAPDSSYEQYF.

The chain recombines TRBV28 with TRBJ2-5, with D possibly TRBD2 on 7 matching bases. CDR3 size: 16 residues. CDR1 is MDHEN and CDR2 is SYDVKM in the germline V gene. Trimming took 5 bases from V and 6 from J, leaving 22 bases between them. Here the CDR3 reads CASSLSLWGGDQTQYF. Written as DNA, the CDR3 is TGTGCCAGCAGTCTATCCCTTTGGGGGGGCGATCAGACCCAGTACTTC.

This sequence joins TRBV4-3 and TRBJ2-7, with TRBD1 identical over 8 bases. The length of the CDR3 is 15 residues. V lost 4 bases to trimming and J lost 2 bases; unmatched junction nucleotides: 7. Germline V gene data show CDR1 as LGHNA and CDR2 as YSLEER. The DNA for the CDR3 is TGCGCCAGCAGCCGCGACAGGGGTAGACCCTACGAGCAGTACTTC. This translates into CASSRDRGRPYEQYF.

With respect to this clonotype: The junction departs from germline at one end; a sequencing error may be responsible. The chain employs TRBV6-6 and TRBJ2-7; D might be TRBD1 or TRBD2, each matching 5 bases. Germline CDR1 reads MNHNY; CDR2 reads SVGAGI (reference sequence). CDR3 length equals 15 residues. The CDR3 DNA reads as TGTGCCTGCAGTGACACCGGGGCCAGCTCCTACGAGCAGTACTTC. Residues: CACSDTGASSYEQYF.

This clonotype was picked up a small number of times. The chain couples TRBV9 to TRBJ2-3, with D maybe TRBD2 (5 bases). This CDR3 has 16 residues. CDR1 SGDLS and CDR2 YYNGEE come from the germline V gene. V dropped 0 bases and J dropped 1 base, with 12 bases sitting between them. The CDR3 nucleotides read TGTGCCAGCAGCGTAGCAGCGAGGGTCCGCACAGATACGCAGTATTTT. Translating it yields CASSVAARVRTDTQYF.

The chain couples TRBV10-2 to TRBJ1-1; maybe TRBD1 (6 bases). The CDR3 contains 13 residues. V lost 6 bases and J 1 base, leaving 9 bases between the germline ends. Germline V gene sequence: CDR1 WSHSY, CDR2 SAAADI. CDR3 DNA sequence: TGCGCCAGCAGGGGGACACCGAACACTGAAGCTTTCTTT. The encoded protein is CASRGTPNTEAFF.

This clonotype was seen a handful of times. The chain employs TRBV20-1 and TRBJ2-7; the D gene is possibly TRBD2 (6 bases). Between the trimmed V and J ends, which lost 6 bases and 4 bases, there was a span of 13 bases. Germline V gene data show CDR1 as DFQATT and CDR2 as SNEGSKA (reference sequence). The CDR3 runs 12 residues. The chain's CDR3 is CSAGTETYEQYF. The CDR3 DNA reads TGCAGTGCCGGGACTGAAACTTACGAGCAGTACTTC.

The chain uses TRBV7-8 and TRBJ2-1; 10 nucleotides align to TRBD2. V was pared by 5 bases and J by 8 bases, with 6 bases of the junction left unmatched. Germline CDR1 SGHVS, CDR2 FQNEAQ. This CDR3 is 14 amino acids long. CDR3 sequence reads: CASSQPSGGYEQFF. CDR3 sequence (DNA): TGTGCCAGCAGCCAGCCTAGCGGGGGCTATGAGCAGTTCTTC.

Points on this clonotype: This may be a read error: a much more frequent sequence differs by one nucleotide. The V call is TRBV28, the J call TRBJ2-5; 7 bases align to TRBD1. This CDR3 region has 12 residues. Trimming cost V 11 bases and J 5 bases; bases outside gene matches: 8. Germline lookup yields CDR1 MDHEN and CDR2 SYDVKM. CDR3 loop: CASRTGSETQYF. The CDR3 DNA sequence: TGTGCCTCCCGGACAGGTAGCGAGACCCAGTACTTC. Using reference TRBV28 and TRBJ2-5 for the parts outside the CDR3, the full variable domain is DVKVTQSSRYLVKRTGEKVFLECVQDMDHENMFWYRQDPGLGLRLIYFSYDVKMKEKGDIPEGYSVSREKKERFSLILESASTNQTSMYLCASRTGSETQYFGPGTRLLVL.

The V and J genes are TRBV29-1 and TRBJ1-2, with D maybe TRBD1 (5 bases). CDR3 size: 12 residues. Per germline, CDR1 SQVTM and CDR2 ANQGSEA. Trimming shortened V by 4 bases and J by 3 bases, and 9 bases separated the two germline ends. CDR3 sequence (DNA): TGCAGCGTTGGGGGGAGCGACTATGGCTACACCTTC. Its protein is CSVGGSDYGYTF.

This clonotype was seen a handful of times. The chain joins TRBV9 to TRBJ2-5; possible D gene TRBD2, 5 bases. V gave up 0 bases and J gave up 1 base, with 7 bases separating them. Germline V gene sequence: CDR1 SGDLS, CDR2 YYNGEE. The CDR3 extends over 14 amino acids. The CDR3 here is CASSVDSGQETQYF. For the CDR3, the DNA is TGTGCCAGCAGCGTAGACAGCGGCCAAGAGACCCAGTACTTC.

In this sample, this clonotype turned up a few times. The chain is built from TRBV29-1 and TRBJ2-1; a possible D gene is TRBD2 (5 bases). The CDR3 is 15 residues long. Germline CDR1 reads SQVTM; CDR2 reads ANQGSEA. Trimming stripped 3 bases from V and 4 bases from J, with 16 bases between. CDR3 nucleotides: TGCAGCGTTGATTTCCCTAGCCGAAGATACAATGAGCAGTTCTTC. Translated: CSVDFPSRRYNEQFF.

J is TRBJ1-2 and V is TRBV29-1, with a tentative D call TRBD1 (5 bases). From germline, CDR1 is SQVTM and CDR2 ANQGSEA. Trimming removed 6 bases at V and 5 bases at J, with 10 bases between. CDR3 length equals 11 residues. The CDR3 loop is CSVRDGYGYTF. CDR3 nucleotide sequence: TGCAGCGTGCGGGACGGATATGGCTACACCTTC.

V usage is TRBV11-2 and J usage is TRBJ2-6, with no clear D. This CDR3 spans 16 amino acids. The germline V gene encodes CDR1 SGHAT and CDR2 FQNNGV. The V end was cut by 0 bases, the J end by 0 bases, with 6 bases between. The CDR3 coding sequence is TGTGCCAGCAGCTTAGATCTCTTCTCTGGGGCCAACGTCCTGACTTTC. As protein: CASSLDLFSGANVLTF.

This rearrangement joins TRBV19 to TRBJ2-1; 11 bases fit TRBD2. Losses at the gene ends were 0 bases for V and 7 bases for J; bases not matched to a gene: 11. The germline V gene encodes CDR1 LNHDA and CDR2 SQIVND (reference sequence). This CDR3 has 18 residues. CDR3 bases: TGTGCCAGTAGTATAGATCAGTGGTCGGCTAGCGGGAGGAATGAGCAGTTCTTC. Its translation is CASSIDQWSASGRNEQFF.

This clonotype was counted only a few times. This chain uses TRBV5-5 with TRBJ2-3; D is unresolved. Looked up from germline, CDR1 is SGHKS and CDR2 is YYEKEE (reference sequence). The V and J ends lost 2 bases and 0 bases respectively, with 7 bases between them. The length of the CDR3 is 14 residues. The CDR3 spells CASSFDESTDTQYF. The CDR3 DNA is TGTGCCAGCAGCTTCGACGAAAGCACAGATACGCAGTATTTT.